A single sample is the source of the 6 T cell receptor beta chains below, sequenced in a study of Graves' ophthalmopathy and Graves' hyperthyroidism. The sequenced template was RNA, covering the TCR beta CDR3 region. The first round was an RT-PCR with HTBI primers, and the second round was a multiplex PCR. One entry per CDR3 protein results from TCRdb running MiXCR on the multiplex PCR reads. Among 400,000 or so distinct CDR3 sequences, about 17% were seen once, and the ten largest hold roughly 2.6%. The sample comprised peripheral blood. These receptors were taken from an adult woman with stable Graves' hyperthyroidism.

This clonotype came up many times. The V call is TRBV20-1, the J call TRBJ2-3; weak D call: TRBD2 (6 bases). This CDR3 region has 14 residues. V was shortened by 6 bases and J by 3 bases, with 16 bases between the two germline ends. Looked up from germline, CDR1 is DFQATT and CDR2 is SNEGSKA (reference sequence). CDR3 sequence reads: CSAFLGGGTDTQYF. CDR3 sequence (DNA): TGCAGTGCGTTCCTAGGCGGAGGGACAGATACGCAGTATTTT.

This clonotype was seen at least ten times. V is TRBV7-9 and J is TRBJ2-7, with D possibly being TRBD2 (6 bases). The CDR3 sequence is 12 residues long. The V gene lost 5 bases and the J gene lost 6 bases, with 11 bases spanning the gap. The V gene's germline CDR1 is SEHNR and CDR2 FQNEAQ (reference sequence). The chain's CDR3 is CASSATSFEQYF. CDR3 bases: TGTGCCAGCAGCGCCACTAGCTTCGAGCAGTACTTC.

This clonotype was seen ten or more times. V is TRBV12-3 or TRBV12-4 and J is TRBJ2-5; D not certain. There are 12 residues in the CDR3. The V and J ends lost 3 bases and 4 bases respectively, with 6 bases between them. Here the CDR3 reads CASSFLRETQYF. The CDR3 DNA follows: TGTGCCAGCAGTTTCTTACGAGAGACCCAGTACTTC.

This clonotype was detected many times. The J gene is TRBJ1-2, the V gene TRBV4-3; the D gene is possibly TRBD1 (5 bases). Looked up from germline, CDR1 is LGHNA and CDR2 is YSLEER. V was trimmed by 0 bases and J by 7 bases, leaving 15 bases between them. CDR3 length: 15 residues. The CDR3: CASSQEVRGRSGYTF. In nucleotides, the CDR3 is TGCGCCAGCAGCCAAGAGGTGAGGGGCAGAAGTGGCTACACCTTC.

This clonotype was seen repeatedly, ten times or more. The chain carries TRBV7-3 and TRBJ2-5; 8 positions match TRBD2. The germline CDR1 and CDR2 sequences are SGHTA and FQGTGA. CDR3 length: 16 residues. The V segment lost 1 base and the J segment 4 bases; nucleotides outside the gene matches: 8. For the CDR3, the DNA is TGTGCCAGCAGCTTAAAGGGCTACCTAGCGGGAGAGACCCAGTACTTC. This encodes CASSLKGYLAGETQYF.

This clonotype was picked up many times. The chain uses TRBV6-2 or TRBV6-3 and TRBJ2-7, with a tentative D call TRBD1 (5 bases). CDR1 and CDR2 (germline): MNHEY, SVGEGT. The V end was cut by 8 bases, the J end by 2 bases, with 7 bases between. The CDR3 runs 11 residues. DNA for the CDR3: TGTGCCAGCTGGGGCCCCTACGAGCAGTACTTC. It yields the protein CASWGPYEQYF.